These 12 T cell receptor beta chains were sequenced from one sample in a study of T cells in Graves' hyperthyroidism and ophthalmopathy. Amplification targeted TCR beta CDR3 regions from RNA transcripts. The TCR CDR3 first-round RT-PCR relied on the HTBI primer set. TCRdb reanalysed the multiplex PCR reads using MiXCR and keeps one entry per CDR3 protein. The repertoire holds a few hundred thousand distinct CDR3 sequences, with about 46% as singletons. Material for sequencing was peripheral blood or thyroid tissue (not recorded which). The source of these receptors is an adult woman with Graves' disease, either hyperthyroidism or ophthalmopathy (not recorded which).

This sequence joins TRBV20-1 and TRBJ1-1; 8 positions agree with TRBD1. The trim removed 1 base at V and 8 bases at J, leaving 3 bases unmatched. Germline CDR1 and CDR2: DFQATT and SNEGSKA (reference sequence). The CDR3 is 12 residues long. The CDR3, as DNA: TGCAGTGCTAGAGTGGCAGGGGGCGAAGCTTTCTTT. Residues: CSARVAGGEAFF.

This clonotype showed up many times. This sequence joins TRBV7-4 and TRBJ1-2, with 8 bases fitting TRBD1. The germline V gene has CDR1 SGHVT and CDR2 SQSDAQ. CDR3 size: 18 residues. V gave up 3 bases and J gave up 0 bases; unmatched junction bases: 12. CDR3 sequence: CASSFWSTGASANYGYTF. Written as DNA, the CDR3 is TGTGCCAGCAGCTTTTGGTCGACAGGGGCCTCCGCTAACTATGGCTACACCTTC. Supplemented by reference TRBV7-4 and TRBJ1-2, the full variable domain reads GAGVSQSPRYKVAKRGRDVALRCDSISGHVTLYWYRQTLGQGSEVLTYSQSDAQRDKSGRPSGRFSAERPERSVSTLKIQRTEQGDSAVYLCASSFWSTGASANYGYTFGSGTRLTVV.

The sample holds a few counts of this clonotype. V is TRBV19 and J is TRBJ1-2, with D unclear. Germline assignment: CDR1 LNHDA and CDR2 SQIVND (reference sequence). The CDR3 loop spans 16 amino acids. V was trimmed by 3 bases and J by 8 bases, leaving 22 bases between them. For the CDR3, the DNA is TGTGCCAGTAGTATGATGGACGTCTTCACCTTGGACGGCTACACCTTC. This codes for CASSMMDVFTLDGYTF.

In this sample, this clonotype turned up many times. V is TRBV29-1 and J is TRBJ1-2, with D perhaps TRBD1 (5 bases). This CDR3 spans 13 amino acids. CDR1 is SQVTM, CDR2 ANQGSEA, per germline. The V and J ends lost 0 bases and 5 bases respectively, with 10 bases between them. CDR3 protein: CSVEDQRGYGYTF. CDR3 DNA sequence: TGCAGCGTTGAAGATCAGAGGGGATATGGCTACACCTTC.

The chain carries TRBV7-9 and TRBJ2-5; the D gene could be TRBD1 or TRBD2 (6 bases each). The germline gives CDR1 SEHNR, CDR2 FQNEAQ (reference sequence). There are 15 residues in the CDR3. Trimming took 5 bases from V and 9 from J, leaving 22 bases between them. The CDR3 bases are TGTGCCAGCAGCCAAGAAGCGAGGGGAGGACAGCCCCAGTACTTC. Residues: CASSQEARGGQPQYF.

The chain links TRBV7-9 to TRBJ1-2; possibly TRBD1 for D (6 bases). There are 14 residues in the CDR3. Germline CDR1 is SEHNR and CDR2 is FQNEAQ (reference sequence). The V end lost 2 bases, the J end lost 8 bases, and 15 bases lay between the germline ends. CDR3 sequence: CASSLNGQLTGYTF. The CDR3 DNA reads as TGTGCCAGCAGCTTAAATGGACAGCTAACGGGCTACACCTTC.

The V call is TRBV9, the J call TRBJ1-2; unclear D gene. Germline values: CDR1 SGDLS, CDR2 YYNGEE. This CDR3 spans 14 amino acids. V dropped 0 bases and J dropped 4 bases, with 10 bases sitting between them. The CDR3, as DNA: TGTGCCAGCAGCGTAGCAGGAGGTATCTATGGCTACACCTTC. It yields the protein CASSVAGGIYGYTF.

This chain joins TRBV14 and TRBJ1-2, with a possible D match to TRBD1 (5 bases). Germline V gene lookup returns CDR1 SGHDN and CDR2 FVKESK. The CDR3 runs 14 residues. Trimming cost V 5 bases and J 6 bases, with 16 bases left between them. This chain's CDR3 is CASSGERVGDGYTF. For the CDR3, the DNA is TGTGCCAGCAGCGGAGAAAGGGTGGGGGATGGCTACACCTTC.

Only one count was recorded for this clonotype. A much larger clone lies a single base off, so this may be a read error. CDR3 bases: TGCAATGCTAGAGATAGCGGGAGGCCCTCCCCGCGCGAGCAGTACTTC. Its protein is CNARDSGRPSPREQYF. V usage is TRBV20-1 and J usage is TRBJ2-7; 10 bases are shared with TRBD2. The V gene's germline CDR1 is DFQATT and CDR2 SNEGSKA (reference sequence). The CDR3 contains 16 residues.

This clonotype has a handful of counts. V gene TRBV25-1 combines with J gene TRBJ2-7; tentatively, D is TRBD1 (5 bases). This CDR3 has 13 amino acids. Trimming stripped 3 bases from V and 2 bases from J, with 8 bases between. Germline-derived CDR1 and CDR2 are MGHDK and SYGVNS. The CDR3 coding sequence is TGTGCCAGCAGTGACACAGGTACCTACGAGCAGTACTTC. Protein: CASSDTGTYEQYF.

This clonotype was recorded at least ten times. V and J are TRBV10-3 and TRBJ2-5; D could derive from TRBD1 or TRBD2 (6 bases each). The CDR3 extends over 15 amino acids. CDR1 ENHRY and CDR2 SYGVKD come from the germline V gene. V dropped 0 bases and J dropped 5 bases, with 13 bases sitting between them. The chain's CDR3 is CAISESGQGRETQYF. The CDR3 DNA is TGTGCCATCAGTGAGTCGGGCCAGGGGAGGGAGACCCAGTACTTC.

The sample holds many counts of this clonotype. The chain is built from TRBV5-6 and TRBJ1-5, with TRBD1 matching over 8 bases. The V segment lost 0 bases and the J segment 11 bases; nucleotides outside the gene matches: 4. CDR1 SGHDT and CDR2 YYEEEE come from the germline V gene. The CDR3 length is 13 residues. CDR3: CASSLGTGSSQHF. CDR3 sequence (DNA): TGTGCCAGCAGCTTGGGGACAGGGTCATCCCAGCATTTT. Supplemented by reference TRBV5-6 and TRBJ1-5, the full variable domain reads DAGVTQSPTHLIKTRGQQVTLRCSPKSGHDTVSWYQQALGQGPQFIFQYYEEEERQRGNFPDRFSGHQFPNYSSELNVNALLLGDSALYLCASSLGTGSSQHFGDGTRLSIL.